This T cell receptor (beta chain) came from a study of blood T cell repertoires in COVID-19 (dated by TCRdb to the early 2020s). For the study in its entirety: Collaborator samples came from the United States, Italy and Spain and covered acute and convalescent phases of COVID-19. The material from the prospective study consisted of cDNA or gDNA derived from T cells, B-cell-depleted T cells, or PBMCs. Sample metadata almost always included a de-identified subject ID, COVID-19 status, age in years and sex. Deeply sampled blood TCRbeta repertoires from subjects exposed to, actively infected with, or recovered from COVID-19 were included in the dataset. Where HLA class I and class II types were available, the types were taken from metadata supplied by the sample provider, not from assay-based typing. The repertoires were released in a freely available public database meant as a resource for research on the immune response to SARS-CoV-2. The samples were drawn from the first 160 participants of the ongoing ImmuneRACE study and from 950 to 1,500 subjects provided by 6 global collaborators.

TCRbeta CDR3 regions were amplified from genomic DNA using the immunoSEQ Assay, a bias-controlled multiplex PCR. The study's own analysis went as follows. The number of nucleated cells in each sample was estimated by amplification of reference gene primers within the assay. To quantify the absolute abundance of each unique TCRbeta CDR3 rearrangement, sequence reads were collapsed and filtered. For each sample, productive Simpson clonality was calculated as the square root of Simpson's diversity index over productive rearrangements. The clones in this table, taken by TCRdb from immuneACCESS, are in-frame only. Not every clone is retained; where verified, under half of the shortfall comes from an unresolved V gene, and the cause of the rest is unknown. Clone size and the V and J calls come from that table; the DNA yielded D and trimming. Recorded for this sample are about 200,000 clones; around 90% of them occurred a single time. Jointly, the top ten make up approximately 3% of the sample.

Points the paper makes about the study in general: The quantity of clinical and demographic metadata differed by source and by participant and was supplied without curation.

In its sample, this clone was seen once. Its antigen specificity is not known. Base qualities are missing; no much larger clone stands one base away. Sequences SGHTS (CDR1) and YDEGEE (CDR2) are obtained from the germline V gene. From the cysteine up to the phenylalanine, the CDR3 has a length of 15 residues. Only CDR3 DNA is held: 45 bases, read in frame from base 1. V loses 2 bases of germline sequence and J loses 10 bases, and the interval between the two ends is 16 bases. Collaborating institutions collected whole blood in K2EDTA tubes following their own protocols. For TCRbeta analysis, collaborators shipped samples in one of three forms: frozen whole blood, isolated PBMCs, or DNA extracted from either of those sample types.

The TCR sequence derives from a man aged 60 to 75 with acute or convalescent COVID-19. Sequencing was done on a sample of peripheral blood. The receptor chain draws on TRBV5-8 and TRBJ1-6; no confident D gene assignment can be made. The nucleotide sequence reads TGTGCCAGCAGCTTTTTGAGTGGAGAACCATCACCCCTCCACTTT. The encoded protein is CASSFLSGEPSPLHF. The variable domain in full, with residues beyond the CDR3 obtained from the reference TRBV5-8 and TRBJ1-6 genes, is EAGVTQSPTHLIKTRGQQATLRCSPISGHTSVYWYQQALGLGLQFLLWYDEGEERNRGNFPPRFSGRQFPNYSSELNVNALELEDSALYLCASSFLSGEPSPLHFGNGTRLTVT.